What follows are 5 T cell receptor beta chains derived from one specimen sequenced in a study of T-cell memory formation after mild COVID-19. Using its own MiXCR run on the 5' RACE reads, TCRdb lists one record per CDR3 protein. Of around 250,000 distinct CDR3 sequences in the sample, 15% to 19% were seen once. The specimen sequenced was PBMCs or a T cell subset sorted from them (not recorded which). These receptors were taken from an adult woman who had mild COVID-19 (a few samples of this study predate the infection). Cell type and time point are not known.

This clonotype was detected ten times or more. CDR3 nucleotides: TGTGCCAGCAGTTCTGCAGGGCATAACAGAGCGTTCTTC. This translates into CASSSAGHNRAFF. V is TRBV12-3 or TRBV12-4 and J is TRBJ2-1; D is possibly TRBD1 (5 bases). Trimming left V 4 bases short and J 15 bases short, with 19 bases between. This CDR3 has 13 amino acids.

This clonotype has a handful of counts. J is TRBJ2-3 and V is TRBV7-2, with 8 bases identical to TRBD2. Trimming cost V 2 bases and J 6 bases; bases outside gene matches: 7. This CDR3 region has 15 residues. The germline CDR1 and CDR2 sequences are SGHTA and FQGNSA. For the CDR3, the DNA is TGTGCCAGCAGCTTATCAACGGGAGGGTCGGATACGCAGTATTTT. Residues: CASSLSTGGSDTQYF.

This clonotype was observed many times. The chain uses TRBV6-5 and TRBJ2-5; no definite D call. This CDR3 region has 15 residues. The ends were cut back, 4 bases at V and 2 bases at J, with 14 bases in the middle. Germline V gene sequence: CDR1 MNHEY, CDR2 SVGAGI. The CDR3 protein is CASSSLSAGQETQYF. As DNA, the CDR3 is TGTGCCAGCAGTTCTCTCTCCGCTGGGCAAGAGACCCAGTACTTC.

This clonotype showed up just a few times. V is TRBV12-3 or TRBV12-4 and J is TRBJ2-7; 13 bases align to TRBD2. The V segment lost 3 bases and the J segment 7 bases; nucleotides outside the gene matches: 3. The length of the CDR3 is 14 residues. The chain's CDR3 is CASSFTSGGVEQYF. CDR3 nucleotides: TGTGCCAGCAGTTTTACTAGCGGGGGGGTAGAGCAGTACTTC.

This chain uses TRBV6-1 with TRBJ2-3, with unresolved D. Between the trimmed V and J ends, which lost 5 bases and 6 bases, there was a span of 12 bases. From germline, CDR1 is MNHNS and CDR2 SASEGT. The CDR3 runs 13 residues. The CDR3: CASSPRNSDTQYF. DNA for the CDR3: TGTGCCAGCAGTCCTCGAAACTCGGATACGCAGTATTTT.